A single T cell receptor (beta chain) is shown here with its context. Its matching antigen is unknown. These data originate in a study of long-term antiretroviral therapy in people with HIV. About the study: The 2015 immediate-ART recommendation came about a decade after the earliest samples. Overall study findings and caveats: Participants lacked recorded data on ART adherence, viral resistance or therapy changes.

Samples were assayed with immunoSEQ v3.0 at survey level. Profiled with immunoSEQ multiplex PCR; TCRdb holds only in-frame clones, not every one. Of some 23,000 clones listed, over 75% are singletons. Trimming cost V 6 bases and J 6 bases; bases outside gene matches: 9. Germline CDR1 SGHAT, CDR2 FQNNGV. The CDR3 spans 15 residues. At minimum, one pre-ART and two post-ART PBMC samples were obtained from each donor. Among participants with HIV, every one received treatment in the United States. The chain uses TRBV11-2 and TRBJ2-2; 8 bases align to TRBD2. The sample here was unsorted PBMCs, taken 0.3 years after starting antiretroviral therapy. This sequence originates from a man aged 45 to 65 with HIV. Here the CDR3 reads CASSHLAGGSGELFF. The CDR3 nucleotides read TGTGCCAGCAGTCATCTAGCGGGTGGCTCCGGGGAGCTGTTTTTT.